This TCR beta chain was captured by sequencing in a study of OX40 agonist ivuxolimab in advanced cancers. As for the study more broadly: The costimulatory receptor OX40 (CD134) was targeted by ivuxolimab, a fully human IgG2 agonistic monoclonal antibody. Intravenous ivuxolimab was administered to patients every 2 weeks at six dose levels: 0.01, 0.1, 0.3, 1.5, 3 and 10 mg/kg. Of the 50 to 55 dose-escalation patients, hepatocellular carcinoma was present in about 20, melanoma in approximately 15, renal cell carcinoma in 9 and head and neck cancer in 9. In the dose-escalation cohort, more than 75% of patients were male, and the mean age was roughly 60 years, with a range of roughly 20 to 85. Prior anti-PD-1, anti-PD-L1 or anti-CTLA-4 therapy was permitted, and checkpoint inhibitors had been received by more than 35% of dose-escalation patients. Three dose-escalation patients achieved partial responses, one with hepatocellular carcinoma and two with cutaneous melanoma. Peripheral TCRbeta sequencing aimed to test whether ivuxolimab altered TCR sequence diversity and caused clonal T-cell expansion. The paper reports the monotherapy dose-escalation portion (N ≈ 50 patients) of the phase I ivuxolimab trial. What the research found in general, with its limitations: In the 0.1-3.0 mg/kg groups, partial responders had among the lowest normalized peripheral clonal expansion, particularly in CD8+ T cells. After ivuxolimab, expanded clones were on average more numerous among CD8+ T cells than among CD4+ T cells. At doses from 0.1 to 3.0 mg/kg, clonal expansion was seen in both CD4+ and CD8+ blood T cells between baseline and week 6. Antigen specificity was not determined for the clonally expanded peripheral T cells. Low levels of normalized T-cell clonal expansion were also seen in some patients who did not respond.

Patients with a history of autoimmune disease or receiving systemic immunosuppression were excluded from the trial. Peripheral blood for TCR sequencing was collected from all dose cohorts at baseline, on cycle 4 day 1, and on cycle 7 day 1. Samples were obtained from an open-label, multicenter, first-in-human phase I dose-escalation trial of ivuxolimab. Adults with locally advanced or metastatic head and neck squamous cell, hepatocellular, melanoma or renal cell carcinoma were enrolled in the trial. CD4+ and CD8+ T cells were sorted separately from peripheral blood before TCR sequencing. Only one count was recorded for this clone. It has no known antigen specificity. No base qualities exist here, and no much larger clone lies one base off it. Genomic DNA was isolated from the sorted cells so that the TCRbeta CDR3 region could be sequenced. The immunoSEQ Assay was used to sequence the TCRbeta CDR3 regions. TCRdb stores this immuneACCESS table with in-frame sequences only. Part of the clones is absent; in the studies checked, under half of the shortfall reflects unresolved V genes, and no reason is known for the rest. This sample is represented by tens of thousands of clones; around 94% of them were singletons. The ten largest clones take up roughly an eighth of the sample.

The CDR3 numbers 14 residues from cysteine through phenylalanine. This entry keeps only the CDR3 DNA: 42 bases, framed from base 1. Via the germline V gene, CDR1 is SGHVS and CDR2 FQNEAQ. V is pared back by 4 bases and J by 4 bases, with 13 bases lying between the germline termini. Sequencing used CD4+ or CD8+ T cells sorted from blood, obtained in a trial of the OX40 agonist ivuxolimab. The clonotype comes from an adult with an advanced solid tumor such as melanoma, head and neck, liver or kidney cancer. The chain links TRBV7-8 with TRBJ1-1; tentative D gene TRBD1, with 6 bases matching. The DNA sequence follows: TGTGCCAGCAGCTACGACAGGTGGGGCACTGAAGCTTTCTTT. Translated, it gives CASSYDRWGTEAFF.